This TCR beta chain was found in a study of cytomegalovirus exposure and HLA in healthy donors. Vbeta (60) and Jbeta (13) primers were used in the PCR. Libraries were prepared by immunoSEQ multiplex PCR; TCRdb keeps only in-frame clonotypes and omits some of them. The repertoire holds about 120,000 clones, with 60% to 85% as singletons. This CDR3 contains 16 residues. Germline CDR1 and CDR2: SEHNR and FQNEAQ (reference sequence). Trimming removed 4 bases at V and 1 base at J, with 16 bases between. The material sequenced was PBMCs. The chain joins TRBV7-9 to TRBJ1-1, with unresolved D. This receptor was taken from a woman aged 40-49 years in good health and CMV-seropositive. Here the CDR3 reads CASSSTLVRANTEAFF. The CDR3 nucleotides read TGTGCCAGCAGCTCCACCTTAGTTAGAGCGAACACTGAAGCTTTCTTT. Looking up the rest from reference TRBV7-9 and TRBJ1-1 gives the full variable domain: DTGVSQNPRHKITKRGQNVTFRCDPISEHNRLYWYRQTLGQGPEFLTYFQNEAQLEKSRLLSDRFSAERPKGSFSTLEIQRTEQGDSAMYLCASSSTLVRANTEAFFGQGTRLTVV.